This T cell receptor beta chain was sequenced for a study of blood T cell repertoires in COVID-19. CDR3 size: 13 residues. The germline V and J ends were trimmed by 5 bases and 6 bases, with 12 bases remaining between them. CDR1 and CDR2 (germline): MNHEY, SVGAGI. Sequencing was performed with immunoSEQ multiplex PCR; in TCRdb, only in-frame clones are kept and a portion is missing. The sample includes around 300,000 clones, 85% of them seen just once. Sequenced: peripheral blood. This sequence originates from a human donor in a cohort sampled during active COVID-19. J is TRBJ2-3 and V is TRBV6-5; weak D call: TRBD1 (7 bases). CDR3: CASSQGGLDTQYF. DNA for the CDR3: TGTGCCAGCAGTCAGGGGGGTTTGGATACGCAGTATTTT.